This note documents a single T cell receptor (beta chain) sequence. The antigen remains undetermined. This CDR3 has 16 amino acids. The germline V gene has CDR1 SEHNR and CDR2 FQNEAQ (reference sequence). V lost 7 bases to trimming and J lost 0 bases; unmatched junction nucleotides: 10. This entry comes from a study of cytotoxic CD8 clonotypes in ibrutinib-treated CLL. Study at large: Among the samples, the mean was approximately 250,000 productive templates and some 94,000 productive rearrangements.

Generated by immunoSEQ multiplex PCR, the TCRdb table keeps only in-frame clones and is missing some. Of about 130,000 clones listed, 75% to 90% are singletons. Study-wide results and limits: Lymph node repertoires were not studied, and sampling times were unmatched.

This chain uses TRBV7-9 with TRBJ2-3, with TRBD2 matching over 7 bases. This TCR was sampled from a human donor with chronic lymphocytic leukemia. The sample consisted of PBMCs, taken after 24 months of ibrutinib treatment. The CDR3 DNA is TGTGCCAGCACGACCGGGGGAGGGGCTAGCACAGATACGCAGTATTTT. This encodes CASTTGGGASTDTQYF.